Listed here are 4 T cell receptor beta chains from one sample, sequenced in a study of shared clonotypes between healthy human individuals (dated by TCRdb to the early 2020s). The receptor library was made with the immunoSEQ multiplex PCR assay. The clones in this table, taken by TCRdb from immuneACCESS, are in-frame only. Not every clone is retained; where verified, under half of the shortfall comes from an unresolved V gene, and the cause of the rest is unknown. The table for this sample lists roughly 1,800,000 clones; 85% to 95% of them were counted only once. Roughly 1.2% of the sample is in the top ten clones. CD8 naive samples consisted of CD45RO-negative cells that were positively selected for CCR7, yielding a CD45RA+CCR7+ population without TemRA cells. The sequencing sample was made of naive CD8+ T cells sorted from blood. The cell subset or site label, as the study defines it: CD45RA+CCR7+. Source of these receptors: a man aged 18 to 29 in good health.

The gene calls are TRBV5-1 and TRBJ2-1, with 9 bases matching TRBD1. V trimming: 4 bases; J trimming: 5 bases; junction bases outside the gene matches: 7. Germline CDR1 is SGHRS and CDR2 is YFSETQ. The CDR3 runs to 15 residues. DNA for the CDR3: TGCGCCAGCAGCCATCCGGACAGGGGACACAATGAGCAGTTCTTC. Protein sequence: CASSHPDRGHNEQFF.

The chain links TRBV6-5 to TRBJ2-7; D call uncertain. The CDR3 is made up of 15 amino acids. CDR1 and CDR2 (germline): MNHEY, SVGAGI. The V end was cut by 0 bases, the J end by 6 bases, with 15 bases between. CDR3 in amino acids: CASSYSIQSTSEQYF. The CDR3 nucleotides read TGTGCCAGCAGTTACTCGATCCAGTCTACGTCCGAGCAGTACTTC.

Concerning this clone: The sample holds other DNA sequences that translate to the same CDR3. V and J are TRBV9 and TRBJ1-2; 9 bases line up with TRBD1. The germline V gene has CDR1 SGDLS and CDR2 YYNGEE. The CDR3 is made up of 13 amino acids. The V and J ends lost 0 bases and 6 bases, in that order; junction bases with no gene match: 0. The CDR3, as DNA: TGTGCCAGCAGCGTAGGACAGGGGGATGGCTACACCTTC. Protein sequence: CASSVGQGDGYTF.

The V call is TRBV6-5, the J call TRBJ2-7; D unresolved. With 2 bases removed from V and 0 bases from J, the gap between germline ends came to 14 bases. Germline V gives CDR1 MNHEY, CDR2 SVGAGI. The CDR3 loop spans 16 amino acids. DNA of the CDR3: TGTGCCAGCAGTTACAGTTTGGGCACGACCTCCTACGAGCAGTACTTC. It codes for CASSYSLGTTSYEQYF.